This T cell receptor beta chain was sequenced during a study of long-term antiretroviral therapy in people with HIV. Researchers ran immunoSEQ v3.0 at survey level. Roughly 40,000-55,000 T-cell genomes per sample were the sequencing target. Assay used: immunoSEQ multiplex PCR; TCRdb lists only in-frame clones, some missing. Among under 45,000 clones, 80% to 90% were seen once, and the ten largest hold about 4%. The V gene lost 1 base and the J gene lost 6 bases, with 11 bases spanning the gap. The CDR3 has 13 residues. From germline, CDR1 is SGHRS and CDR2 YFSETQ. General observations from the study: Blood collection from about 2003 to 2018 possibly occurred under older ART regimens.

Points on this clone: Its antigen is unidentified.

This TCR derives from a woman in her forties or fifties with HIV. Material: unsorted PBMCs, obtained 1.2 years after starting antiretroviral therapy. This chain links TRBV5-1 with TRBJ2-7, with a possible D match to TRBD2 (5 bases). The CDR3 sequence: CASSLLPSSEQYF. Written as DNA, the CDR3 is TGCGCCAGCAGCTTGTTGCCTAGCTCCGAGCAGTACTTC.